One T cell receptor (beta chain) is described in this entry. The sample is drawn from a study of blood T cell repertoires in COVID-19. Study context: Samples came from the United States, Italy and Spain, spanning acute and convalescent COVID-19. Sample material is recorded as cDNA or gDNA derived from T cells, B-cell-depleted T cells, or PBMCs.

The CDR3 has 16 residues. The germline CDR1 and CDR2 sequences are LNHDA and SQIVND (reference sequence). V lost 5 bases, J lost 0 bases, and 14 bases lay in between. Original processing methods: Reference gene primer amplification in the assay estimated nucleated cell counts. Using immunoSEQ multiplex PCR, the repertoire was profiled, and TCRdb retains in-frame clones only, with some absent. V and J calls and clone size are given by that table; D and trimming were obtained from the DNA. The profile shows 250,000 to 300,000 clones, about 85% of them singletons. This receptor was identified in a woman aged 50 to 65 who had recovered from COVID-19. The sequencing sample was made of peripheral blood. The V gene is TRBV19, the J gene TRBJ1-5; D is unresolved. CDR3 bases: TGTGCCAGTAGTCGCGGGGTAGTCGTTAGCAATCAGCCCCAGCATTTT. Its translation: CASSRGVVVSNQPQHF.